The T cell receptor (beta chain) described here comes from a study of shared clonotypes between healthy human individuals. Across the whole study: The plates for each donor numbered three CD4 naive, three CD4 memory, two CD8 naive and one CD8 memory.

The germline V gene has CDR1 SGHDN and CDR2 FVKESK. V dropped 2 bases and J dropped 0 bases, with 11 bases sitting between them. This CDR3 has 16 residues. The assay was immunoSEQ multiplex PCR, and TCRdb's table has in-frame clones only and misses some. The sample lists hundreds of thousands of clones, approximately 74% occurring once. Sample: memory CD4+ T cells sorted from blood. Noted subset: CD45RA-negative fraction. This clonotype originated in a woman aged 25 to 39 in good health. This chain connects TRBV14 to TRBJ2-1, with D possibly being TRBD2 (6 bases). CDR3: CASSQLGGISYNEQFF. For the CDR3, the DNA is TGTGCCAGCAGCCAACTTGGCGGGATCTCCTACAATGAGCAGTTCTTC. The complete variable domain, with remaining parts taken from reference TRBV14 and TRBJ2-1, reads EAGVTQFPSHSVIEKGQTVTLRCDPISGHDNLYWYRRVMGKEIKFLLHFVKESKQDESGMPNNRFLAERTGGTYSTLKVQPAELEDSGVYFCASSQLGGISYNEQFFGPGTRLTVL.